A selection of T cell receptor beta chains follows, all from one sample in a study of identical twins. One entry per CDR3 protein, called by TCRdb with MiXCR from the 5' RACE reads. The sample has roughly 750,000 distinct CDR3 sequences, about 20% seen once. The data also belong to a second study, concerning T cells expressing NK-cell markers.

Input material: PBMCs. These receptors were collected from a woman younger than 35 in good health. CDR3s include the opening cysteine and the closing phenylalanine or tryptophan.

CDR3,V
CASSPTGGLEPQHF,TRBV25-1
CSAAPTLDSYNEQFF,TRBV20-1
CASSVAQAGTQYF,TRBV9
CSASGQGEKLFF,TRBV29-1
CSARSSGSRYEQYF,TRBV20-1
CATSAQGGYEQYF,TRBV15
CASSHVNTDTQYF,TRBV25-1
CASSLGSGRPYNEQFF,TRBV27
CSASLGAGGYTF,TRBV20-1
CASSSRLAGVSNEQFF,TRBV11-2
CSAPDRAQMGNTEAFF,TRBV20-1
CSAFPQDSLAGELFF,TRBV20-1
CAISGPLKTGELFF,TRBV10-3
CSARGSSGRAEQFF,TRBV20-1
CAISGGGLNTEAFF,TRBV10-3
CASSAERYYNEQFF,TRBV6-5
CASSQGGLAEINEQFF,TRBV4-1
CASSLEGFRNNEQFF,TRBV5-1
CASSVAGTGAVETQYF,TRBV9
CASSSKGGNNEQFF,TRBV7-9